This T cell receptor (beta chain) was recovered during a study of CD8+ T cells in alopecia areata. Study as a whole: Spontaneous alopecia affected the approximately 6-13-month-old C3H/HeJ graft donors, whose skin was transplanted to roughly 6-10-week-old female C3H/HeJ mice.

Investigators isolated RNA and reverse transcribed it into cDNA to act as the sequencing template. Sequencing used immunoSEQ multiplex PCR; TCRdb keeps in-frame clones, though not all of them. Sampling found about 9,100 clones, none seen once. Germline CDR1 is GKSSPN and CDR2 is SITVG. The CDR3 loop spans 14 amino acids. The V gene lost 0 bases and the J gene lost 0 bases, with 6 bases spanning the gap. The sample holds a few counts of this clone. Gene names and germline match the mouse. The CDR3 extends 4 residues past the end of the read, so its final part is completed from the germline J gene. A sort of pooled cutaneous lymph node cells used CD4, CD8alpha, NKG2D, NKG2ACE and other stains.

This receptor was obtained from a C3H/HeJ mouse with alopecia areata. The mice in this strain carry MHC haplotype H2-k. This chain uses TRBV31 with TRBJ2-1; a weak D match, TRBD2 (5 bases). Sequencing was carried out using CD8+ T cells sorted from a lymph node. The CDR3: CAWSLTGNYAEQFF. CDR3 DNA (partial): TGTGCCTGGAGTCTCACTGGTAACTATGCT.